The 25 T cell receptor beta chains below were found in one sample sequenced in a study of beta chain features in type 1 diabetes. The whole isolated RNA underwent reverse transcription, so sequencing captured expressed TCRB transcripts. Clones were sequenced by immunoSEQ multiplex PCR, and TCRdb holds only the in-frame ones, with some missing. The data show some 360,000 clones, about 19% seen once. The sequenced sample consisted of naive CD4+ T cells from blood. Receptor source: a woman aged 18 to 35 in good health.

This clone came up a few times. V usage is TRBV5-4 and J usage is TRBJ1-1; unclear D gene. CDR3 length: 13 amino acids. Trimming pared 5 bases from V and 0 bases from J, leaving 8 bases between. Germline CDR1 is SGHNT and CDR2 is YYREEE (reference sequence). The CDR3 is CASSLEMNTEAFF. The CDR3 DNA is TGTGCCAGCAGTCTCGAGATGAACACTGAAGCTTTCTTT.

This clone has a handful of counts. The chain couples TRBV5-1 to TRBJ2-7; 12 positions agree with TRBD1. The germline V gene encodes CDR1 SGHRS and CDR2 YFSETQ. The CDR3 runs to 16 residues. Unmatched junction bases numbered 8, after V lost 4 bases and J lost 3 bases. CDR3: CASSPGTGGGFYEQYF. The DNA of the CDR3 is TGCGCCAGCAGCCCCGGGACAGGGGGCGGTTTCTACGAGCAGTACTTC.

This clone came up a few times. CDR3 DNA: TGTGCCAGCAGTGTGGGACAGGGCAATCAGCCCCAGCATTTT. The encoded protein is CASSVGQGNQPQHF. This chain connects TRBV6-1 to TRBJ1-5; 8 bases match TRBD1. The CDR3 consists of 14 residues. Germline V CDR1 and CDR2: MNHNS, SASEGT. The ends lost 4 bases at V and 2 bases at J; junction bases unmatched: 1.

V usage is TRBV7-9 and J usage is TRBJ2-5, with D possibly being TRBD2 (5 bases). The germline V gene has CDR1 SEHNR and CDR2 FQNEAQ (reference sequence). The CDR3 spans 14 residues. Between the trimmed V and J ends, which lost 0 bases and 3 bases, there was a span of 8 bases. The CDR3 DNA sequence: TGTGCCAGCAGCTTAGCGGGAGTTAAAGAGACCCAGTACTTC. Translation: CASSLAGVKETQYF.

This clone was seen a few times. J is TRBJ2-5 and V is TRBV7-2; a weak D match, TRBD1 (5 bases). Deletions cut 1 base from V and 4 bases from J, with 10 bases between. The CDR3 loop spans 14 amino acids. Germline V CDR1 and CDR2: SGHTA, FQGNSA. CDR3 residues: CASSLVSGLETQYF. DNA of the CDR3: TGTGCCAGCAGCTTAGTTTCAGGGCTAGAGACCCAGTACTTC.

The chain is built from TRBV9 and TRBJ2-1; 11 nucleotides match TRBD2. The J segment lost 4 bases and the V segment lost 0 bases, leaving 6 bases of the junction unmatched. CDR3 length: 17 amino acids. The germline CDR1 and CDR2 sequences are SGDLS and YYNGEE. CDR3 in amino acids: CASSVAALAGAYNEQFF. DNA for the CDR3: TGTGCCAGCAGCGTAGCCGCACTAGCGGGGGCATACAATGAGCAGTTCTTC.

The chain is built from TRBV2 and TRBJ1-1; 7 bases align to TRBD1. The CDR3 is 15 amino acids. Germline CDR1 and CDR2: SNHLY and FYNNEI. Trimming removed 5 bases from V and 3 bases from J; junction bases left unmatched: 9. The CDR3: CASSSDRAGDTEAFF. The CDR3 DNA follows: TGTGCCAGCAGTTCCGACAGGGCAGGCGACACTGAAGCTTTCTTT.

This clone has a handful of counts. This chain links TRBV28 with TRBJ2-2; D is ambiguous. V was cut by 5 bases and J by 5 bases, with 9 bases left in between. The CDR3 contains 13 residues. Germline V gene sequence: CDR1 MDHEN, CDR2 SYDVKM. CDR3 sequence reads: CASSPPQTGELFF. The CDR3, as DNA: TGTGCCAGCAGTCCTCCACAGACCGGGGAGCTGTTTTTT.

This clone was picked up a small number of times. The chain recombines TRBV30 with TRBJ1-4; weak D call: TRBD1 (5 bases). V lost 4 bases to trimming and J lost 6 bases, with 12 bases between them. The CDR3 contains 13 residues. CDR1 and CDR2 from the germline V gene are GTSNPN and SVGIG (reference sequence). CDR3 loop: CAWTGRADEKLFF. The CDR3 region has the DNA TGTGCCTGGACCGGCAGGGCGGATGAAAAACTGTTTTTT. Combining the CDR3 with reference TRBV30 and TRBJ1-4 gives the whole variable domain SQTIHQWPATLVQPVGSPLSLECTVEGTSNPNLYWYRQAAGRGLQLLFYSVGIGQISSEVPQNLSASRPQDRQFILSSKKLLLSDSGFYLCAWTGRADEKLFFGSGTQLSVL.

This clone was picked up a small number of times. The CDR3 bases are TGTGCCAGCAGCTTGAGGGAGAAGTATGAGCAGTTCTTC. The encoded protein is CASSLREKYEQFF. The genes are TRBV5-4 and TRBJ2-1, with D perhaps TRBD2 (5 bases). The CDR3 consists of 13 residues. Trimming took off 1 base at V and 8 bases at J, with 10 bases between the two ends. Germline-derived CDR1 and CDR2 are SGHNT and YYREEE (reference sequence).

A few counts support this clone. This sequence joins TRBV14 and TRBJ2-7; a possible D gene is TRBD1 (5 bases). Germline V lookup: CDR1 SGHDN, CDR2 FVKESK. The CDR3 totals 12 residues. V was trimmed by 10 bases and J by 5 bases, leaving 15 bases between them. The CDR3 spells CATGHRPHEQYF. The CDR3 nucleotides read TGTGCCACTGGACATAGGCCCCACGAGCAGTACTTC.

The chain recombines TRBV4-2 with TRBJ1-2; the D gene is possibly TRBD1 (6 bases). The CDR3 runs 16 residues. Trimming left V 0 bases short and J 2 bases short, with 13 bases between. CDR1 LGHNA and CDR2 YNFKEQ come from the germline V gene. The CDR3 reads CASSQEYRALNYGYTF. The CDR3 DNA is TGTGCCAGCAGCCAAGAATACAGGGCGCTGAACTATGGCTACACCTTC.

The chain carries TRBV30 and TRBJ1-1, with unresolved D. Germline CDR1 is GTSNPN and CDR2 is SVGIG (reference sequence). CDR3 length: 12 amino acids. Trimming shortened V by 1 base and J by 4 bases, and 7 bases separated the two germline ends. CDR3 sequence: CAWSGTSTEAFF. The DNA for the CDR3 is TGTGCCTGGAGTGGTACTAGCACTGAAGCTTTCTTT.

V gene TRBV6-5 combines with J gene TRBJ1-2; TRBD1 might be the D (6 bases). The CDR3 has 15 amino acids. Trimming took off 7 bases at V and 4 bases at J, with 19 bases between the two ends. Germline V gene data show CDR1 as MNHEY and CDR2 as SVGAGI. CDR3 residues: CASTTWFRGAYGYTF. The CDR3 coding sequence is TGTGCCAGCACGACTTGGTTCAGGGGTGCCTATGGCTACACCTTC.

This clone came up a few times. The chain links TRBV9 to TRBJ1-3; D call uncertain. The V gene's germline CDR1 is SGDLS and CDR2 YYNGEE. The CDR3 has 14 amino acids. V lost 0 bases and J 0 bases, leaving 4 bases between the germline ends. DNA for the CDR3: TGTGCCAGCAGCGTAGCGGGCTCTGGAAACACCATATATTTT. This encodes CASSVAGSGNTIYF.

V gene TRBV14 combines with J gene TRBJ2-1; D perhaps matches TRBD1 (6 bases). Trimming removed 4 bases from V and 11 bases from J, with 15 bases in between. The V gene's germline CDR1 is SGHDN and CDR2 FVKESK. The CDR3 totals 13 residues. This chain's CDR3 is CASSPRLQGKQFF. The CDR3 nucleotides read TGTGCCAGCAGCCCAAGGTTACAGGGAAAGCAGTTCTTC.

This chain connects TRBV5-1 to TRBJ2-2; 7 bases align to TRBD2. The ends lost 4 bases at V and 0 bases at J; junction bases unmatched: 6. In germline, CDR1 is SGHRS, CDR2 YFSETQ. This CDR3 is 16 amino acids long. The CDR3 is CASSPRGDANTGELFF. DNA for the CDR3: TGCGCCAGCAGCCCACGGGGGGACGCGAACACCGGGGAGCTGTTTTTT.

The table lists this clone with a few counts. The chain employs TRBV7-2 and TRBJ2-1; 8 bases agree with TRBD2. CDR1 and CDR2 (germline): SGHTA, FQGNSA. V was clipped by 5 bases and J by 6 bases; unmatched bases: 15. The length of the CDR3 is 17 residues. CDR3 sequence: CASSPPSSYREGNEQFF. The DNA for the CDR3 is TGTGCCAGCAGCCCCCCAAGCAGCTACCGGGAGGGCAATGAGCAGTTCTTC.

The CDR3 DNA sequence: TGCGCCAGCAGCTTGGGCCTAGCGGGAGGACACGAGCAGTACTTC. Protein product: CASSLGLAGGHEQYF. The chain has TRBV5-1 and TRBJ2-7; 11 bases match TRBD2. The CDR3 extends over 15 amino acids. J was trimmed by 5 bases and V by 0 bases; bases with no gene match: 4. Per germline, CDR1 SGHRS and CDR2 YFSETQ.

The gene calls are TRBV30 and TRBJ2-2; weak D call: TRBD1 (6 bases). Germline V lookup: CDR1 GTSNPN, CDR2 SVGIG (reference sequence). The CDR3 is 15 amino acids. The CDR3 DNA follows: TGTGCTTTACCCAGGGGTTTAGCCGACACCGGGGAGCTGTTTTTT. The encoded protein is CALPRGLADTGELFF.

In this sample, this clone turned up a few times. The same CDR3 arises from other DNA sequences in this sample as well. The DNA for the CDR3 is TGTGCCAGCTCACCTCGGGAGACCCAGTACTTC. This gives the protein CASSPRETQYF. The chain carries TRBV18 and TRBJ2-5; D is undetermined. Trimming cost V 3 bases and J 5 bases, with 4 bases left between them. The CDR3 is 11 residues long. Per the germline V gene, CDR1 is KGHSH and CDR2 is LQKENI.

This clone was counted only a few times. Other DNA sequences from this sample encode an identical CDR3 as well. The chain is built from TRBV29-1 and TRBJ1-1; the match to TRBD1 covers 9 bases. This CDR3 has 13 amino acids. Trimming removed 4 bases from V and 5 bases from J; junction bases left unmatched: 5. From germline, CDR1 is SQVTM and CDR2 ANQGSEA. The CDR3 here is CSVGRDRGTEAFF. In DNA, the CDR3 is TGCAGCGTTGGTCGCGACAGGGGGACTGAAGCTTTCTTT.

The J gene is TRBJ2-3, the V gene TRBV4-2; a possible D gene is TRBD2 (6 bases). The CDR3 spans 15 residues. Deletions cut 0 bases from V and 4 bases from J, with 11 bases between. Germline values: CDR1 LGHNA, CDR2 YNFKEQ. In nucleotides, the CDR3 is TGTGCCAGCAGCCAAGAACCCTCGGGGGCAGATACGCAGTATTTT. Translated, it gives CASSQEPSGADTQYF.

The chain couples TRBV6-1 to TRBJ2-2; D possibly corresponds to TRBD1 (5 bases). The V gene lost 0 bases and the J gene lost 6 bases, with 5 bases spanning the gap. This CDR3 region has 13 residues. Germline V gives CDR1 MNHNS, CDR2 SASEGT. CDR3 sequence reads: CASSEAGAGELFF. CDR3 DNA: TGTGCCAGCAGTGAAGCAGGGGCCGGGGAGCTGTTTTTT.

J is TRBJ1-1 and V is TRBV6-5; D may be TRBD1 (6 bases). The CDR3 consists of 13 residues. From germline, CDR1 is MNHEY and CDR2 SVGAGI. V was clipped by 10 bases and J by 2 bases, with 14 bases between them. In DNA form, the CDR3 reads TGTGCCACTACCGACAGGACCAACACTGAAGCTTTCTTT. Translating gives CATTDRTNTEAFF.